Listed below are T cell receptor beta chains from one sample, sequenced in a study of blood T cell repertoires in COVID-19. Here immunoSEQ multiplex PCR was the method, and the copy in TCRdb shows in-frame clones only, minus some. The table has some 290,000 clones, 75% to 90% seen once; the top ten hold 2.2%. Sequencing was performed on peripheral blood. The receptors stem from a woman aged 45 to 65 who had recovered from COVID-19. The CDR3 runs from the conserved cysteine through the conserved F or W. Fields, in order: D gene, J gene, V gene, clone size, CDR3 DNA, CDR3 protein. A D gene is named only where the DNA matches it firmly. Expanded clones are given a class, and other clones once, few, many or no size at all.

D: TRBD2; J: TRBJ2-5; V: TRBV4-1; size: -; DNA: TGCGCCAGCAGCCAAGGTGGTAGCGGGAGACTGGGAGAGACCCAGTACTTC; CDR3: CASSQGGSGRLGETQYF
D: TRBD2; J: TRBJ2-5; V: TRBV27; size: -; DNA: TGTGCCACCTCCTTTCTAGCGGGGGACCAGACCCAGTACTTC; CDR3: CATSFLAGDQTQYF
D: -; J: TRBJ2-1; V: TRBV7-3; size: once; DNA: TGTGCCAGCAGCCCGGCCTCAAGCAGGCTTCTCAATGAGCAGTTCTTC; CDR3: CASSPASSRLLNEQFF
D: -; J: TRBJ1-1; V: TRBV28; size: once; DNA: TGTGCCAGCAGTTTAATACGGGGGGCACGAGGTGAAGCTTTCTTT; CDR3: CASSLIRGARGEAFF
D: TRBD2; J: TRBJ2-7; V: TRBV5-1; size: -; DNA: TGCGCCAGCAGCTTGGGAGGACTAGCGGGAAGTGTCGAGCAGTACTTC; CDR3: CASSLGGLAGSVEQYF
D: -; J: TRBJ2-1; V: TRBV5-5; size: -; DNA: TGTGCCAGCAGCGAGAGACGGGTTACAATGCTGGAGCAGTTCTTC; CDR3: CASSERRVTMLEQFF
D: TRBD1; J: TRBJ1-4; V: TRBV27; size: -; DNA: TGTGCCAGCAGTCTCAGGACAGGGGGACGTGAAAAACTGTTTTTT; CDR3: CASSLRTGGREKLFF
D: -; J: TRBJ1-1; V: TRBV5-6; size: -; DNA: TGTGCCAGCAGCTTATCCCCCCTTTTCGGGACACCCAACACTGAAGCTTTCTTT; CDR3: CASSLSPLFGTPNTEAFF
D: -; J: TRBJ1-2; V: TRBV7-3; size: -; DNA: TGTGCCAGCAGCTTAACCGGGAAGGAGGGAGGGATCTATGGCTACACCTTC; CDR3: CASSLTGKEGGIYGYTF
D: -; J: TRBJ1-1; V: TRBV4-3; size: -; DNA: TGCGCCAGCAGCCAAAAGGACTTGAACACTGAAGCTTTCTTT; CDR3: CASSQKDLNTEAFF
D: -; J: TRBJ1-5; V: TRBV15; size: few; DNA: TGTGCCACCAGCAGATTCTCAGGGGATGTTTCTCAGCCCCAGCATTTT; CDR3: CATSRFSGDVSQPQHF
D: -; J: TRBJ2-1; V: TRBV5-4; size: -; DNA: TGTGCCAGCAGCTTGGCAGTGCAAAGCTCCTACAATGAGCAGTTCTTC; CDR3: CASSLAVQSSYNEQFF
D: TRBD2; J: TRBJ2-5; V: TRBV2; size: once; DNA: TGTGCCAGCAGCGCACTAGCGGGAGGGAAAGAGACCCAGTACTTC; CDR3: CASSALAGGKETQYF
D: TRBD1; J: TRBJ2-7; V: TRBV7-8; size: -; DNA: TGTGCCAGCAGCTCGCAGGGGGCACTGACCTACGAGCAGTACTTC; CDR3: CASSSQGALTYEQYF
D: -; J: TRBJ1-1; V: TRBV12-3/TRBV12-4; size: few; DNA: TGTGCCAGCTCCGGGATGAACACTGAAGCTTTCTTT; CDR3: CASSGMNTEAFF
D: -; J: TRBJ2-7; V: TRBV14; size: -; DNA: TGTGCCAGCAGCCAAGATCTGGCCGGGTACGAGCAGTACTTC; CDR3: CASSQDLAGYEQYF
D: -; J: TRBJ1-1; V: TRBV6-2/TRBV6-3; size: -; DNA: TGTGCCAGCAGTTCCCGGGGAGGGTGGGTCACTGAAGCTTTCTTT; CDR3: CASSSRGGWVTEAFF
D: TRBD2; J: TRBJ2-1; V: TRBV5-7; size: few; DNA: TGTGCCAGCAGCTTGCCTAGCGGGGGCTACAATGAGCAGTTCTTC; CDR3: CASSLPSGGYNEQFF
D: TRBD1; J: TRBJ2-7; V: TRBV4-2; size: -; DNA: TGTGCCAGCAGCCAGGGACCCTTCGGGTGGGACAGGGAATACGAGCAGTACTTC; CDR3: CASSQGPFGWDREYEQYF
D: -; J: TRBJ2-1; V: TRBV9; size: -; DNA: TGTGCCAGTTCGGGGATTTCCTACAATGAGCAGTTCTTC; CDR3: CASSGISYNEQFF
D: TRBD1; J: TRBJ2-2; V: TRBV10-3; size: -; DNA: TGTGCCACATCGGACAGGGGGCTGGCCTGGTGGACCGGGGAGCTGTTTTTT; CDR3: CATSDRGLAWWTGELFF
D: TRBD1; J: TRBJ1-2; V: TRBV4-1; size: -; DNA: TGCGCCAGCAGCCAAGTACTACAGGGGGGTTGGGGCTACACCTTC; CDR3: CASSQVLQGGWGYTF
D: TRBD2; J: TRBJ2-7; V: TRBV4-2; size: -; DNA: TGTGCCAGCAGCTCAGACCCGGGGACTAGCGCGTACGAGCAGTACTTC; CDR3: CASSSDPGTSAYEQYF
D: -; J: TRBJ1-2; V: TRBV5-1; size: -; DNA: TGCGCCAGCAGCTTGCTCGGGGAGGGCTACACCTTC; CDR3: CASSLLGEGYTF
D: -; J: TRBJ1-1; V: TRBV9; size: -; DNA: TGTGCCAGCAGAGCAGGGGCTGGGGACACTGAAGCTTTCTTT; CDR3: CASRAGAGDTEAFF
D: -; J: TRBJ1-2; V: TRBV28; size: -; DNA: TGTGCCAGCAGTCCCCCGGGGATGTGGGGCTACACCTTC; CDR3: CASSPPGMWGYTF
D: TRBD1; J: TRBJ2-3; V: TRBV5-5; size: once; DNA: TGTGCCAGCAGCTTGTGGGACAGGGGTCCAGATACGCAGTATTTT; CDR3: CASSLWDRGPDTQYF